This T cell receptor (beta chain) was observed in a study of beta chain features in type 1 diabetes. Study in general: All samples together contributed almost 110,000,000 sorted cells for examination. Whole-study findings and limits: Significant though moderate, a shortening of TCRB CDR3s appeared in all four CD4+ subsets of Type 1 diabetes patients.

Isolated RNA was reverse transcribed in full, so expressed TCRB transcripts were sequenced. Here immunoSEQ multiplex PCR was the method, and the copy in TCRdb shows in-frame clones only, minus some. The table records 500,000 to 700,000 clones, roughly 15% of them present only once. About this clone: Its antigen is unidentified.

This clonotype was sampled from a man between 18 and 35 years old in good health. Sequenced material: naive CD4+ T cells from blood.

The CDR3 reads CASSLSRNTEAFF. CDR3 coding DNA: TGTGCCAGCAGTCTGAGCCGGAACACTGAAGCTTTCTTT. This chain connects TRBV2 to TRBJ1-1; D gene unclear. CDR3 length equals 13 residues. Trimming took 5 bases from V and 1 from J, leaving 8 bases between them. Germline assignment: CDR1 SNHLY and CDR2 FYNNEI.